This TCR beta chain was captured in a study of identifying expanded T cells in peripheral blood. Libraries were prepared by immunoSEQ multiplex PCR; TCRdb keeps only in-frame clonotypes and omits some of them. Of around 95,000 clones in the sample, around 90% were seen once. The CDR3 is made up of 16 amino acids. The V gene end was trimmed by 5 bases and the J gene end by 0 bases; junction bases not matched to a gene: 8. CDR1 SGHAT and CDR2 FQNNGV come from the germline V gene. The sequence was obtained from a person aged 18-70 years in good health. The sample taken for sequencing was blood. The rearrangement joins TRBV11-2 to TRBJ1-1, with 8 nucleotides matching TRBD1. The DNA of the CDR3 is TGTGCCAGCAGCCCATCCCCGGGACAGGTGAACACTGAAGCTTTCTTT. It codes for CASSPSPGQVNTEAFF. Combining the CDR3 with reference TRBV11-2 and TRBJ1-1 gives the whole variable domain EAGVAQSPRYKIIEKRQSVAFWCNPISGHATLYWYQQILGQGPKLLIQFQNNGVVDDSQLPKDRFSAERLKGVDSTLKIQPAKLEDSAVYLCASSPSPGQVNTEAFFGQGTRLTVV.